The clone carrying this TCR beta chain occurred a few times. CD45RO/CCR7/CD25/CD127/CD95/CD27 sorting isolated CD4+ naive, central memory, regulatory and stem cell-like memory cells. Expressed TCRB transcripts were sequenced because the entire RNA isolate underwent reverse transcription. About 3.57 million reads, on average, came from each naive, central memory and regulatory T cell sample. Data came from immunoSEQ multiplex PCR; TCRdb stores just in-frame clones and leaves some out. The data contain some 500,000 clones, 11% of them singletons. The data belong to a study of beta chain features in type 1 diabetes. The CDR3 covers 14 residues. The V end lost 2 bases, the J end lost 5 bases, and 10 bases lay between the germline ends. Germline values: CDR1 KGHSY, CDR2 FQNENV.

The source is a woman aged 18-29 years in good health. The rearrangement uses TRBV16 and TRBJ1-5; D may be TRBD1 (5 bases). Sequenced input: naive CD4+ T cells from blood. In DNA, the CDR3 is TGTGCCAGCAGCCAAGCACGGGGCGATCAGCCCCAGCATTTT. It codes for CASSQARGDQPQHF.